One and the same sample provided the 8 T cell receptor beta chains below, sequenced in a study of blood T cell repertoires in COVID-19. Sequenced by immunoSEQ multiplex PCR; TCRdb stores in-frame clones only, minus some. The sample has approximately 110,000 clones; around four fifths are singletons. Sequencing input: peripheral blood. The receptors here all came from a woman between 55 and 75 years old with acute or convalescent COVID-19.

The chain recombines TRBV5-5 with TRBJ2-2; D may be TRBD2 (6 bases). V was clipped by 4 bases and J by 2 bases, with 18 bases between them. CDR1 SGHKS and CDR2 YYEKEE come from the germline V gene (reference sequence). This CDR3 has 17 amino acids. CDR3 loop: CASSPTPTSTNTGELFF. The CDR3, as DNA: TGTGCCAGCAGCCCAACCCCGACTAGTACCAACACCGGGGAGCTGTTTTTT.

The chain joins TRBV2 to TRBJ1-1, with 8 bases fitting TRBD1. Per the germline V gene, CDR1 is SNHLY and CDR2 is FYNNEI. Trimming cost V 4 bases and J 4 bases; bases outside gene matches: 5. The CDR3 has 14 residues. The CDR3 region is CASSGDTGGTEAFF. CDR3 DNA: TGTGCCAGCAGTGGGGATACAGGGGGCACTGAAGCTTTCTTT.

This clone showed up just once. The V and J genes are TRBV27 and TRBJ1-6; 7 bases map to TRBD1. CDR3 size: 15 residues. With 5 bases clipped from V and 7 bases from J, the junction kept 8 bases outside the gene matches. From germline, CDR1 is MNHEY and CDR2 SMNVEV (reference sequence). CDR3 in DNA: TGTGCCAGCAGTCAATCGACAGGGACCAATTCACCCCTCCACTTT. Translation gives CASSQSTGTNSPLHF.

The CDR3 protein is CASSRGTSGQETQYF. CDR3 coding DNA: TGTGCCAGCAGCCGCGGGACTAGCGGGCAAGAGACCCAGTACTTC. V and J are TRBV7-2 and TRBJ2-5, with TRBD2 matching 12 bases. Losses at the gene ends were 5 bases for V and 2 bases for J; bases not matched to a gene: 3. The CDR3 runs to 15 residues. CDR1 is SGHTA, CDR2 FQGNSA, per germline.

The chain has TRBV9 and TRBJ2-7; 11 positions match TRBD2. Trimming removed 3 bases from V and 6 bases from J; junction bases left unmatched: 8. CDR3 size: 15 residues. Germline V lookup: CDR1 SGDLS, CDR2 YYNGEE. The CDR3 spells CASSATTSGMGEQYF. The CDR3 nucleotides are TGTGCCAGCAGCGCCACGACTAGCGGGATGGGCGAGCAGTACTTC. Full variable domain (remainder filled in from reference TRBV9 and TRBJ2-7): DSGVTQTPKHLITATGQRVTLRCSPRSGDLSVYWYQQSLDQGLQFLIQYYNGEERAKGNILERFSAQQFPDLHSELNLSSLELGDSALYFCASSATTSGMGEQYFGPGTRLTVT.

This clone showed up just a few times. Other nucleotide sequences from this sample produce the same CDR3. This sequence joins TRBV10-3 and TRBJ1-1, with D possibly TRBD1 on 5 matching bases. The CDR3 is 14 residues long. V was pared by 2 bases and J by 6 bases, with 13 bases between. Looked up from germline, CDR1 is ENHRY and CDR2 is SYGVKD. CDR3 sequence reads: CAISESGGGAEAFF. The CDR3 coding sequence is TGTGCCATCAGTGAGAGTGGGGGAGGCGCTGAAGCTTTCTTT.

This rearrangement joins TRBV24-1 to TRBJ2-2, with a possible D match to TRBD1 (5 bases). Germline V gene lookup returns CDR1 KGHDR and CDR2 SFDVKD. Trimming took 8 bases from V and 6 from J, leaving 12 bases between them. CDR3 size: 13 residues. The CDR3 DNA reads TGTGCCACCAAGGGGCGAGAGGCCGGGGAGCTGTTTTTT. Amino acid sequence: CATKGREAGELFF.

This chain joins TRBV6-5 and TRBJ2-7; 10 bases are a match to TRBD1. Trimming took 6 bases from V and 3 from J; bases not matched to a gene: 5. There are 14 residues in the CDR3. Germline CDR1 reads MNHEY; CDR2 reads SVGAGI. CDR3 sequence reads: CASRPGQGIYEQYF. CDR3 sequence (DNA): TGTGCCAGCAGGCCGGGACAGGGGATCTACGAGCAGTACTTC.